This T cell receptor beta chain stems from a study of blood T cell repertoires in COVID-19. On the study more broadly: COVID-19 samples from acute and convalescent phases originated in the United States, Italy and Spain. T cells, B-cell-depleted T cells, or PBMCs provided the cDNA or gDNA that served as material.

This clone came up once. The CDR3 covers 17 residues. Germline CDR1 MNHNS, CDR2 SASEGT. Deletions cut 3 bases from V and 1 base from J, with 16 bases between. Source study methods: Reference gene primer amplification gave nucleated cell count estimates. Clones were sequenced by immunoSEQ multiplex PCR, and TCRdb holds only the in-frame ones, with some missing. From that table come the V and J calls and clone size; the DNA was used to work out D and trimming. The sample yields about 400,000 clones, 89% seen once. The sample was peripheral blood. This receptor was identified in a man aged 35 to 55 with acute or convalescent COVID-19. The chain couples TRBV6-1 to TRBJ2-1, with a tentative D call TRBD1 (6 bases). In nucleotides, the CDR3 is TGTGCCAGCAGTGACAACGGACAGATCCCATCCTACAATGAGCAGTTCTTC. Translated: CASSDNGQIPSYNEQFF.